Listed below are T cell receptor beta chains from one sample, sequenced in a study of PD-1 blockade in mismatch repair-deficient tumors. TCRdb's table, derived via immunoSEQ multiplex PCR, lists solely in-frame clones and lacks some. The data contain some 66,000 clones, 70% to 90% of them singletons. The starting material was peripheral blood, obtained 52 weeks after starting pembrolizumab. These receptors all come from an adult with mismatch repair-deficient cancer. CDR3s include the opening cysteine and the closing phenylalanine or tryptophan. The D gene is left open where the match is weak. Rows give clone size only sometimes, using once, few, many, or a class for an expanded clone.

D gene | J gene | clone size | V gene | CDR3 DNA | CDR3 protein
TRBD2 | TRBJ2-5 | - | TRBV29-1 | TGCAGCGGGCTAGGACTAGCGGGAGTTCAGGAGACCCAGTACTTC | CSGLGLAGVQETQYF
TRBD2 | TRBJ2-3 | - | TRBV6-6 | TGTGCCAGCAGTCCGACTAGCGGGATCACAGATACGCAGTATTTT | CASSPTSGITDTQYF
TRBD1 | TRBJ2-7 | - | TRBV11-2 | TGTGCCAGCAGCTTAGCCCCAGGGGGCAGGACCTACGAGCAGTACTTC | CASSLAPGGRTYEQYF
- | TRBJ2-7 | - | TRBV13 | TGTGCCAGCAGCTTAGAGAACAAGGACGAGCAGTACTTC | CASSLENKDEQYF
TRBD1 | TRBJ2-7 | - | TRBV14 | TGTGCCAGCAGCCAAGTGGGACAGGTAACACACTTC | CASSQVGQVTHF
TRBD1 | TRBJ2-4 | - | TRBV6-1 | TGTGCCAGCAGGATAAATGGACAGGGGCTAAACATTCAGTACTTC | CASRINGQGLNIQYF
TRBD2 | TRBJ2-1 | - | TRBV4-1 | TGCGCCAGCAGCCAACAGCCCAGACTAGCGGGAGGGGGATATGAGCAGTTCTTC | CASSQQPRLAGGGYEQFF
TRBD1 | TRBJ2-7 | - | TRBV4-2 | TGTGCCAGCAGTCATTCGGACAGGGGGCTAGTTAACGAGCAGTACTTC | CASSHSDRGLVNEQYF
TRBD1 | TRBJ1-5 | - | TRBV7-2 | TGTGCCAGCCGGGACAGGGTTGGGAGCAATCAGCCCCAGCATTTT | CASRDRVGSNQPQHF
TRBD2 | TRBJ2-3 | - | TRBV4-3 | TGCGCCAGCAGCCGAAAAGCGGGAGCGGGCACAGATACGCAGTATTTT | CASSRKAGAGTDTQYF
- | TRBJ2-5 | once | TRBV25-1 | TGTGCCAGCAGTGGGGAGGCTGACAGGTGGACCCTGGAGACCCAGTACTTC | CASSGEADRWTLETQYF
- | TRBJ2-7 | - | TRBV7-2 | TGTGCCAGCAGCTTAGCTAGGACGACTACCTACGAGCAGTACTTC | CASSLARTTTYEQYF
TRBD1 | TRBJ2-1 | - | TRBV6-5 | TGTGCCAGCAGCCATGACAGGGCCTACAATGAGCAGTTCTTC | CASSHDRAYNEQFF
- | TRBJ2-3 | - | TRBV6-1 | TGTGCCAGCAGCGAACCCCTTGGGAATACGCAGTATTTT | CASSEPLGNTQYF
TRBD1 | TRBJ1-4 | - | TRBV4-3 | TGCGCCAGCAGCCAAACTACAGGGGGTCGTGAAAAACTGTTTTTT | CASSQTTGGREKLFF
- | TRBJ2-7 | - | TRBV12-2 | TGTGCAAGTCGTTCGGGGTGGGGCGTCTTTTTC | CASRSGWGVFF
- | TRBJ2-5 | - | TRBV7-2 | TGTGCCAGCAGCTTATCGGGCGAGACCCAGTACTTC | CASSLSGETQYF
TRBD1 | TRBJ2-3 | once | TRBV10-3 | TGTGCCACCGGACAGGACCTGACAGATACGCAGTATTTT | CATGQDLTDTQYF
TRBD1 | TRBJ1-1 | - | TRBV28 | TGTGCCAGCAGTTTATTGATGGGACAGGGGGTGATGAACACTGAAGCTTTCTTT | CASSLLMGQGVMNTEAFF
TRBD1 | TRBJ2-5 | - | TRBV7-9 | TGTGCCAGCAGCCCCAGGGGGAAGGAGACCCAGTACTTC | CASSPRGKETQYF
- | TRBJ2-7 | - | TRBV27 | TGTGCCAGCAGTTGGTTGTCCGTCGCGGCCCCCGGCTCCTACGAGCAGTACTTC | CASSWLSVAAPGSYEQYF
- | TRBJ2-5 | - | TRBV6-5 | TGTGCCAGCAGTACCGGGAGACAAGAGACCCAGTACTTC | CASSTGRQETQYF
- | TRBJ1-5 | - | TRBV4-1 | TGCGCCAGCAGCCAAGAGAACAATCAGCCCCAGCATTTT | CASSQENNQPQHF
- | TRBJ2-3 | - | TRBV5-1 | TGCGCCAGCAGCTTGAGGTTACAAGATACGCAGTATTTT | CASSLRLQDTQYF
- | TRBJ2-7 | - | TRBV4-2 | TGTGCCAGCAGCCCCGACAGTACCTCCTACGAGCAGTACTTC | CASSPDSTSYEQYF
TRBD2 | TRBJ2-1 | - | TRBV6-1 | TGTGCCAGCATCTTAACTAGCGCCTACAATGAGCAGTTCTTC | CASILTSAYNEQFF
- | TRBJ1-5 | - | TRBV2 | TGTGCCAGCAGCCAGGGCCCCCCGGGCAATCAGCCCCAGCATTTT | CASSQGPPGNQPQHF
- | TRBJ2-7 | - | TRBV27 | TGTGCCAGCAGTTTGGGCAGGGGAACCTACGAGCAGTACTTC | CASSLGRGTYEQYF
- | TRBJ2-7 | - | TRBV6-5 | TGTGCCAGCAGTTACGGGCAGGGCCTAAATACGTACGAGCAGTACTTC | CASSYGQGLNTYEQYF
- | TRBJ2-5 | - | TRBV27 | TGTGCCAGCAGTTCATACGCGGAACGACATATCAACCAAGAGACCCAGTACTTC | CASSSYAERHINQETQYF
- | TRBJ1-5 | - | TRBV7-7 | TGTGCCAGCAGCTTCGATCCGAAACTCTATAGCAATCAGCCCCAGCATTTT | CASSFDPKLYSNQPQHF
- | TRBJ2-7 | - | TRBV10-1 | TGCGCCAGCAGTGAAAATCCAGGGGCCTCCTACGAGCAGTACTTC | CASSENPGASYEQYF
- | TRBJ2-1 | - | TRBV4-1 | TGCGCCAGCAGCCAAGTCGCCGGGGGAGCCAATGAGCAGTTCTTC | CASSQVAGGANEQFF
- | TRBJ1-1 | - | TRBV28 | TGTGCCAGCAATAAGGGGCAGAACACTGAAGCTTTCTTT | CASNKGQNTEAFF
- | TRBJ1-2 | - | TRBV6-6 | TGTGCCAGCACCCCAAACGCTGGACTCTATGGCTACACCTTC | CASTPNAGLYGYTF
- | TRBJ2-3 | once | TRBV5-5 | TGTGCCAGCAGCTTGCTGTCCGGCCCGGGGGCAGATACGCAGTATTTT | CASSLLSGPGADTQYF
- | TRBJ2-1 | - | TRBV11-1 | TGTGCCAGCAGCAAGGGCGCGTACAATGAGCAGTTCTTC | CASSKGAYNEQFF
- | TRBJ1-2 | - | TRBV18 | TGTGCCAGCTCACTAGAACGACAGGTTTACTATGGCTACACCTTC | CASSLERQVYYGYTF
TRBD1 | TRBJ1-1 | - | TRBV7-9 | TGTGCCAGCAGCTCGACAGGGAAAACTGAAGCTTTCTTT | CASSSTGKTEAFF
- | TRBJ2-1 | - | TRBV7-9 | TGTGCCAGCAGCTCGAGAGATGGCGCGGCCTCCTACAATGAGCAGTTCTTC | CASSSRDGAASYNEQFF
- | TRBJ2-5 | once | TRBV7-9 | TGTGCCAGCAGCCCCCGGGAAGGGCGCGAGACCCAGTACTTC | CASSPREGRETQYF
TRBD2 | TRBJ2-2 | - | TRBV4-1 | TGCGCCAGCAGCCTCAGGTCGGGGCTAGCGGGAACGAACACCGGGGAGCTGTTTTTT | CASSLRSGLAGTNTGELFF
TRBD1 | TRBJ2-3 | - | TRBV7-4 | TGTGCCAGCAGCTCTGCAGGGGGCGAGAACACAGATACGCAGTATTTT | CASSSAGGENTDTQYF
TRBD1 | TRBJ2-7 | - | TRBV29-1 | TGCAGCGTTGTTGACAGGGGGATGTACGAGCAGTACTTC | CSVVDRGMYEQYF
- | TRBJ2-2 | - | TRBV7-9 | TGTGCCAGCAGCTTAGCGCTAAAAGTCTCGAACACCGGGGAGCTGTTTTTT | CASSLALKVSNTGELFF
TRBD2 | TRBJ2-1 | - | TRBV7-9 | TGTGCCAGCAGCCCGTCAGCGGGGGAGCAGTTCTTC | CASSPSAGEQFF
- | TRBJ2-6 | - | TRBV5-5 | TGTGCCAGCAGCTTCACCTCTGGGGCCAACGTCCTGACTTTC | CASSFTSGANVLTF
- | TRBJ2-6 | - | TRBV5-8 | TGTGCCAGCAGCTTAGGGCGGGGAGCTGGGGCCAACGTCCTGACTTTC | CASSLGRGAGANVLTF
TRBD2 | TRBJ2-7 | - | TRBV9 | TGTGCCAGCAGCGTAGGACTAGCGGGAGGGCCGGACTACGAGCAGTACTTC | CASSVGLAGGPDYEQYF
- | TRBJ2-2 | - | TRBV27 | TGTGCCAGCAGTTTATTGGGGGGTCGAACCGGGGAGCTGTTTTTT | CASSLLGGRTGELFF
TRBD1 | TRBJ2-1 | - | TRBV5-1 | TGCGCCAGCAGCTGGACGGACAGGGAGAACAATGAGCAGTTCTTC | CASSWTDRENNEQFF
- | TRBJ2-7 | - | TRBV6-1 | TGTGCCAGCAGTAAACTAGAGGTCCACGAGCAGTACTTC | CASSKLEVHEQYF
TRBD1 | TRBJ2-1 | - | TRBV5-6 | TGTGCCAGCAGCGGAGGACAGGGCTACAATGAGCAGTTCTTC | CASSGGQGYNEQFF
- | TRBJ1-4 | - | TRBV4-3 | TGCGCCAGCAGACCCAAGGTCAGGGGTAGTGAAAAACTGTTTTTT | CASRPKVRGSEKLFF
- | TRBJ2-7 | - | TRBV6-6 | TGTGCCAGCGGGACACCCACCTACGAGCAGTACTTC | CASGTPTYEQYF
TRBD1 | TRBJ2-7 | - | TRBV28 | TGTGCCAGCAGTTTAACCGGGACAGGGGAATACGAGCAGTACTTC | CASSLTGTGEYEQYF
- | TRBJ2-1 | - | TRBV6-1 | TGTGCCAGCAACGACGGTCGGGGCTCCTACAATGAGCAGTTCTTC | CASNDGRGSYNEQFF
- | TRBJ2-4 | - | TRBV4-1 | TGCGCCAGCAGCCAAGATCAGGACATAGCCAAAAACATTCAGTACTTC | CASSQDQDIAKNIQYF
- | TRBJ1-1 | - | TRBV18 | TGTGCCAGCTCAAATGGGGAGAACACTGAAGCTTTCTTT | CASSNGENTEAFF
- | TRBJ2-4 | - | TRBV6-5 | TGTGCCAGCAGTTACTCGAACAGGTTCGCCAAAAACATTCAGTACTTC | CASSYSNRFAKNIQYF